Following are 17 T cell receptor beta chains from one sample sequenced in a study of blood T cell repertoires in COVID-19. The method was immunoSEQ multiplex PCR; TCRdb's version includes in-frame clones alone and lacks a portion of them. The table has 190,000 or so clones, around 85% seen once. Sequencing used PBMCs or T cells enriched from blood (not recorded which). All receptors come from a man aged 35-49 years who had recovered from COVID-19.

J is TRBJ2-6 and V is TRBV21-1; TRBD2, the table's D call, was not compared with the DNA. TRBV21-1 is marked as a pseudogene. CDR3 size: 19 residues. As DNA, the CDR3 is TGTGCCAGCAGCAAAGCCGGCGGGAACTCATTCTCTGGGGCCAACGTCCTGACTTTC. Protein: CASSKAGGNSFSGANVLTF.

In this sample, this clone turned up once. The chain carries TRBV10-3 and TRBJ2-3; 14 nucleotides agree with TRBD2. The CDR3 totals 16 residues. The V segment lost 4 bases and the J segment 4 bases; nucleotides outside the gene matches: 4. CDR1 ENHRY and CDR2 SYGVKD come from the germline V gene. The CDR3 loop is CAISGTSGRSADTQYF. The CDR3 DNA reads TGTGCCATCAGTGGGACTAGCGGGAGGTCGGCAGATACGCAGTATTTT.

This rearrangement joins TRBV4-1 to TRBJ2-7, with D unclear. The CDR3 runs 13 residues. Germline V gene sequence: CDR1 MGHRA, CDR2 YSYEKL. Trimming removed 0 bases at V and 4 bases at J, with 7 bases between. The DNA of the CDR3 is TGCGCCAGCAGCCAAGATTTCGGGTACGAGCAGTACTTC. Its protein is CASSQDFGYEQYF.

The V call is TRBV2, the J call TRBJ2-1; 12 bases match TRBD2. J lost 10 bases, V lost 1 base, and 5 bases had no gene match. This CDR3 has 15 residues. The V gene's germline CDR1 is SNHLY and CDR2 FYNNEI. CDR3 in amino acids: CASSEGTSGTREQFF. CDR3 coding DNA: TGTGCCAGCAGTGAAGGGACTAGCGGGACAAGAGAGCAGTTCTTC.

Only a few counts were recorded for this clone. The CDR3 here is CASSLAGGDTQYF. The CDR3 region has the DNA TGTGCCAGCAGCTTAGCGGGAGGGGATACGCAGTATTTT. The chain employs TRBV7-9 and TRBJ2-3; 7 bases agree with TRBD2. J gave up 6 bases and V 0 bases, and 0 bases lay outside the gene matches. This CDR3 is 13 amino acids long. In germline, CDR1 is SEHNR, CDR2 FQNEAQ (reference sequence).

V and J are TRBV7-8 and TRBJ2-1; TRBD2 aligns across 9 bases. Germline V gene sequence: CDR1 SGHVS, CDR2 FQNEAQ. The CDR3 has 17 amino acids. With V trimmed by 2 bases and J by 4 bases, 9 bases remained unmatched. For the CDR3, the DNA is TGTGCCAGCAGCTTACCGGGAGCGGGGGGATCTTACAATGAGCAGTTCTTC. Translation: CASSLPGAGGSYNEQFF.

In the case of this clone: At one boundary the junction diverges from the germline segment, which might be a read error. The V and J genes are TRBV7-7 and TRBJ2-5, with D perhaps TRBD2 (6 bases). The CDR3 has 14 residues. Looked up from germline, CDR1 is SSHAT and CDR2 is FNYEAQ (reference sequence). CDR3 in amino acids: CASSLGRIQETQYF. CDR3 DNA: TGTGCTAGCAGCTTGGGGAGGATTCAAGAGACCCAGTACTTC.

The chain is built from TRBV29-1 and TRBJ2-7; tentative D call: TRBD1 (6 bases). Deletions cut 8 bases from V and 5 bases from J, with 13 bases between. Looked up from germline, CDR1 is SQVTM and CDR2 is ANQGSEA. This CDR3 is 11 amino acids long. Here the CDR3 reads CSIQGSHEQYF. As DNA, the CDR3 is TGCAGCATCCAGGGGTCCCACGAGCAGTACTTC.

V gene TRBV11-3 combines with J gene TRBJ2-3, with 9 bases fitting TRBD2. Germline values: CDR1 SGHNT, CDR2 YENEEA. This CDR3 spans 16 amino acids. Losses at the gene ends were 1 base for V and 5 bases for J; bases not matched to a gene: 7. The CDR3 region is CASSLGGGRAKDTQYF. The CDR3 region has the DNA TGTGCCAGCAGCTTAGGAGGCGGGAGGGCCAAAGATACGCAGTATTTT.

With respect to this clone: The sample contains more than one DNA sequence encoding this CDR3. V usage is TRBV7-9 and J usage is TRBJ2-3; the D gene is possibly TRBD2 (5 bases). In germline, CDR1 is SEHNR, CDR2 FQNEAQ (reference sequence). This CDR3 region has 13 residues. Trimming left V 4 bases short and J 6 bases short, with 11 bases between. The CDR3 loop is CASSSRGPDTQYF. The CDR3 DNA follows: TGTGCCAGCAGCTCCCGAGGGCCCGATACGCAGTATTTT.

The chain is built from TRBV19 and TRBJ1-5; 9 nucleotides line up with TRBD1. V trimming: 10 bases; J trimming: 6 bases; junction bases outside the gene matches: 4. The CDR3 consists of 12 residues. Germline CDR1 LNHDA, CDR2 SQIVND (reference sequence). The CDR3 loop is CAIGTGIQPQHF. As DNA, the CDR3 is TGTGCCATTGGGACAGGGATTCAGCCCCAGCATTTT.

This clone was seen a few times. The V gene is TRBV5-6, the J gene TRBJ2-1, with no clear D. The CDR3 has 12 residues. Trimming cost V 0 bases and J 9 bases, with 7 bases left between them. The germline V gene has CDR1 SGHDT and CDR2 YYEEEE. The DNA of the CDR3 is TGTGCCAGCAGCTTGGTGACGGGTGAGCAGTTCTTC. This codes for CASSLVTGEQFF. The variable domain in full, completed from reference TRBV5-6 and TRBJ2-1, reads DAGVTQSPTHLIKTRGQQVTLRCSPKSGHDTVSWYQQALGQGPQFIFQYYEEEERQRGNFPDRFSGHQFPNYSSELNVNALLLGDSALYLCASSLVTGEQFFGPGTRLTVL.

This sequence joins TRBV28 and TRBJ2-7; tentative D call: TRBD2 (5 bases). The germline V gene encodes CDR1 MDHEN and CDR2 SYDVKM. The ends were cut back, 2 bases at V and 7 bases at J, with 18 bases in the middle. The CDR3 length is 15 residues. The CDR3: CASSLVGLDLGEQYF. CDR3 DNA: TGTGCCAGCAGTTTAGTCGGACTCGATTTAGGTGAGCAGTACTTC.

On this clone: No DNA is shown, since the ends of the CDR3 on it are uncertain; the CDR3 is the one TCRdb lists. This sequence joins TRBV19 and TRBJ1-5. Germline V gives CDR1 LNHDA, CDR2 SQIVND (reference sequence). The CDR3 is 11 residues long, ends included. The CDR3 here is CASTSGLGQHF.

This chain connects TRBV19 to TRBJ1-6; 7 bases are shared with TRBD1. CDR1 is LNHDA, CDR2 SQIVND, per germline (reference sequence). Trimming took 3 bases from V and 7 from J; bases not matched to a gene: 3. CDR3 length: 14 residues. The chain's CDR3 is CASSIRDRNSPLHF. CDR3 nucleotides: TGTGCCAGTAGTATTCGGGACAGAAATTCACCCCTCCACTTT.

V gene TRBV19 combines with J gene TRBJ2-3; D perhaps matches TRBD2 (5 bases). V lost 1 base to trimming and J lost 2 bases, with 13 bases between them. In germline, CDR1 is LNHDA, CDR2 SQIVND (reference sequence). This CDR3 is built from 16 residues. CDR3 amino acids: CASSIGISATTDTQYF. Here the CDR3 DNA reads TGTGCCAGTAGTATAGGGATTAGCGCAACCACAGATACGCAGTATTTT.

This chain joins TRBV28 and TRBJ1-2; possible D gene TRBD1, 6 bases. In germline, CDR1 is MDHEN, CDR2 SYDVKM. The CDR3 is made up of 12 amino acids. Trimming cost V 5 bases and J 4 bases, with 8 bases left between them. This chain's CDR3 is CASSRGTYGYTF. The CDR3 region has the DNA TGTGCCAGCAGTAGGGGGACCTATGGCTACACCTTC.